What follows is one TCR beta chain and its context. This specimen comes from a study of T cell responses to AZD1222 COVID-19 vaccine. Measured with immunoSEQ multiplex PCR; TCRdb has only the in-frame clones, and not every one. The data show roughly 100,000 clones, with roughly 91% seen just once and 4.5% to 5.5% held by the top ten. The V end lost 2 bases, the J end lost 0 bases, and 11 bases lay between the germline ends. The length of the CDR3 is 17 residues. The germline gives CDR1 LGHNA, CDR2 YNFKEQ. The material was peripheral blood, obtained on day 0 of AZD1222 vaccination. The receptor was derived from an adult in good health. The chain couples TRBV4-2 to TRBJ1-6; D possibly corresponds to TRBD1 (6 bases). The CDR3 region is CASSQTQGSSYNSPLHF. CDR3 coding DNA: TGTGCCAGCAGCCAAACACAGGGTAGCTCCTATAATTCACCCCTCCACTTT.